The 29 T cell receptor beta chains below were found in one sample sequenced in a study of T-cell memory formation after mild COVID-19. TCRdb independently ran MiXCR on the 5' RACE reads; one entry per CDR3 protein. The table lists around 320,000 distinct CDR3 sequences, around 28% of them singletons, with roughly 14% in the top ten. Material: PBMCs or a T cell subset sorted from them (not recorded which). The receptor set was obtained from an adult woman who had mild COVID-19 (a few samples of this study predate the infection). Cell type and time point are not known.

This clonotype was seen many times. V gene TRBV9 combines with J gene TRBJ2-1, with 13 bases that match TRBD2. J gave up 9 bases and V 4 bases, and 10 bases lay outside the gene matches. CDR3 size: 16 residues. CDR1 SGDLS and CDR2 YYNGEE come from the germline V gene. In DNA, the CDR3 is TGTGCCAGCAGCCCCCGGACTAGCGGGAGTAACGGTGAGCAGTTCTTC. It specifies CASSPRTSGSNGEQFF.

The V and J genes are TRBV5-5 and TRBJ2-5; the D gene is possibly TRBD1 (5 bases). The V gene lost 4 bases and the J gene lost 2 bases, with 9 bases spanning the gap. The CDR3 is 13 amino acids. CDR1 and CDR2 (germline): SGHKS, YYEKEE (reference sequence). In DNA, the CDR3 is TGTGCCAGCAGCCGAAGGGGACAAGAGACCCAGTACTTC. Protein product: CASSRRGQETQYF.

This clonotype was counted between two and nine times. This chain joins TRBV15 and TRBJ2-1; the D is unclear. Trimming took off 5 bases at V and 4 bases at J, with 9 bases between the two ends. Germline loops: CDR1 LNHNV, CDR2 YYDKDF (reference sequence). The CDR3 length is 13 residues. This CDR3 is CATSPSRYNEQFF. The CDR3 coding sequence is TGTGCCACCAGCCCCAGTAGGTACAATGAGCAGTTCTTC.

The V gene is TRBV4-2, the J gene TRBJ2-3, with D tentatively TRBD1 (6 bases). Trimming removed 1 base at V and 3 bases at J, with 11 bases between. The CDR3 is made up of 15 amino acids. Germline assignment: CDR1 LGHNA and CDR2 YNFKEQ. CDR3 DNA sequence: TGTGCCAGCAGCCAAGCCCAGGGGCGGACAGATACGCAGTATTTT. It encodes CASSQAQGRTDTQYF.

This clonotype was seen only a few times. The chain employs TRBV24-1 and TRBJ2-2; the D gene could be TRBD1 or TRBD2 (5 bases each). V was pared by 7 bases and J by 3 bases, with 14 bases between. The CDR3 has 15 residues. The germline V gene encodes CDR1 KGHDR and CDR2 SFDVKD. The CDR3 DNA reads as TGTGCCACCAGCAACGAGGGGACGGACACCGGGGAGCTGTTTTTT. As protein: CATSNEGTDTGELFF.

This chain uses TRBV7-8 with TRBJ1-1; D perhaps matches TRBD1 (6 bases). V shed 8 bases and J shed 0 bases, with 13 bases lying between them. The CDR3 consists of 14 residues. The germline V gene encodes CDR1 SGHVS and CDR2 FQNEAQ. The CDR3 protein is CASRPDRMNTEAFF. Written as DNA, the CDR3 is TGTGCCAGCCGCCCGGACAGAATGAACACTGAAGCTTTCTTT.

This clonotype was recorded a few times. The genes are TRBV18 and TRBJ2-7, with TRBD1 matching over 12 bases. This CDR3 region has 17 residues. From germline, CDR1 is KGHSH and CDR2 LQKENI. The trim removed 4 bases at V and 7 bases at J, leaving 14 bases unmatched. The CDR3 protein is CASSLSGPGTGGEEQYF. The CDR3 coding sequence is TGTGCCAGCTCACTATCAGGGCCCGGGACAGGGGGCGAGGAGCAGTACTTC.

The V and J genes are TRBV6-2 or TRBV6-3 and TRBJ2-1, with 11 bases fitting TRBD2. Looked up from germline, CDR1 is MNHEY and CDR2 is SVGEGT. The V and J ends lost 6 bases and 12 bases, in that order; junction bases with no gene match: 13. The CDR3 runs 15 residues. For the CDR3, the DNA is TGTGCCAGCAGCCCCGGGACTAGCGGTCCTATACGGCAGTTCTTC. Its protein is CASSPGTSGPIRQFF.

The chain employs TRBV7-8 and TRBJ1-1; D call uncertain. CDR1 and CDR2 from the germline V gene are SGHVS and FQNEAQ. The CDR3 extends over 13 amino acids. V lost 5 bases and J 1 base, leaving 8 bases between the germline ends. The CDR3 DNA sequence: TGTGCCAGCAGCCCCCCAGAGAACACTGAAGCTTTCTTT. Amino acids: CASSPPENTEAFF.

This clonotype has a single count. This chain connects TRBV5-1 to TRBJ1-1; D unclear. V lost 0 bases, J lost 2 bases, and 14 bases lay in between. Germline CDR1 and CDR2: SGHRS and YFSETQ. The CDR3 is 16 residues long. The CDR3, as DNA: TGCGCCAGCAGCTTGGCCTCCGGAGCCTTTAACACTGAAGCTTTCTTT. It codes for CASSLASGAFNTEAFF.

The chain combines TRBV7-2 with TRBJ2-7; TRBD2 agrees at 10 bases. This CDR3 has 14 residues. V trimming: 0 bases; J trimming: 7 bases; junction bases outside the gene matches: 3. Germline CDR1 is SGHTA and CDR2 is FQGNSA. This chain's CDR3 is CASSLASGGREQYF. The CDR3 bases are TGTGCCAGCAGCTTAGCTAGCGGGGGGCGGGAGCAGTACTTC.

The rearrangement links TRBV30 to TRBJ2-7; 7 nucleotides align to TRBD1. The CDR3 has 16 residues. Trimming removed 1 base from V and 2 bases from J; junction bases left unmatched: 11. Germline CDR1 GTSNPN, CDR2 SVGIG (reference sequence). The CDR3 loop is CAWSGPPGTVTYEQYF. In DNA, the CDR3 is TGTGCCTGGAGTGGACCTCCCGGGACAGTTACCTACGAGCAGTACTTC.

This clonotype was found a few times. The CDR3 protein is CASSLAPGLGRTEAFF. CDR3 nucleotide sequence: TGTGCCAGCAGCTTGGCCCCAGGGTTGGGGAGGACTGAAGCTTTCTTT. V and J are TRBV5-4 and TRBJ1-1, with D possibly being TRBD1 (5 bases). CDR1 is SGHNT and CDR2 is YYREEE in the germline V gene (reference sequence). Deletions cut 0 bases from V and 5 bases from J, with 17 bases between. The CDR3 length is 16 residues. Combining the CDR3 with reference TRBV5-4 and TRBJ1-1 gives the whole variable domain ETGVTQSPTHLIKTRGQQVTLRCSSQSGHNTVSWYQQALGQGPQFIFQYYREEENGRGNFPPRFSGLQFPNYSSELNVNALELDDSALYLCASSLAPGLGRTEAFFGQGTRLTVV.

The chain carries TRBV6-5 and TRBJ2-2, with D possibly being TRBD2 (5 bases). The germline CDR1 and CDR2 sequences are MNHEY and SVGAGI. The CDR3 consists of 15 residues. V lost 6 bases and J lost 0, with 11 bases in between. CDR3 in DNA: TGTGCCAGCAGCTTAGGACTGTCGAACACCGGGGAGCTGTTTTTT. Residues: CASSLGLSNTGELFF.

The V call is TRBV5-1, the J call TRBJ2-7, with a weak D call TRBD2 (5 bases). V lost 4 bases to trimming and J lost 3 bases, with 26 bases between them. From germline, CDR1 is SGHRS and CDR2 YFSETQ. This CDR3 region has 18 residues. The CDR3: CASSPGVGQDPFFYEQYF. For the CDR3, the DNA is TGCGCCAGCAGCCCCGGGGTAGGGCAGGATCCCTTTTTCTACGAGCAGTACTTC.

Ten or more counts support this clonotype. V gene TRBV11-2 combines with J gene TRBJ2-5; maybe TRBD2 (6 bases). The CDR3 runs 11 residues. Between the trimmed V and J ends, which lost 7 bases and 5 bases, there was a span of 8 bases. CDR1 and CDR2 from the germline V gene are SGHAT and FQNNGV. The CDR3, as DNA: TGTGCCAGCAAGGGGAGGGAGACCCAGTACTTC. Residues: CASKGRETQYF.

This clonotype was found a few times. CDR3 protein: CASSQAGGDYNEQFF. The DNA for the CDR3 is TGTGCCAGCAGCCAAGCGGGGGGAGACTACAATGAGCAGTTCTTC. V usage is TRBV4-2 and J usage is TRBJ2-1; 7 nucleotides align to TRBD2. Germline CDR1 reads LGHNA; CDR2 reads YNFKEQ. The CDR3 has 15 residues. Losses at the gene ends were 1 base for V and 3 bases for J; bases not matched to a gene: 3.

The chain couples TRBV19 to TRBJ1-1, with D unclear. CDR1 is LNHDA and CDR2 is SQIVND in the germline V gene (reference sequence). The CDR3 length is 13 residues. The V end was cut by 1 base, the J end by 4 bases, with 7 bases between. CDR3 sequence (DNA): TGTGCCAGTAGTATAGGGGCCTTCACTGAAGCTTTCTTT. It yields the protein CASSIGAFTEAFF.

This clonotype was recorded a few times. The chain employs TRBV3-1 and TRBJ2-1; 9 nucleotides align to TRBD2. Germline V gives CDR1 LGHDT, CDR2 YNNKEL (reference sequence). Losses at the gene ends were 0 bases for V and 5 bases for J; bases not matched to a gene: 5. The CDR3 extends over 16 amino acids. CDR3 loop: CASSQEGLATHNEQFF. The CDR3 DNA follows: TGTGCCAGCAGCCAAGAGGGACTAGCAACCCACAATGAGCAGTTCTTC.

The J gene is TRBJ2-5, the V gene TRBV9; tentatively, D is TRBD2 (5 bases). CDR3 length equals 15 residues. Trimming took 4 bases from V and 4 from J, leaving 17 bases between them. Germline CDR1 and CDR2: SGDLS and YYNGEE. This chain's CDR3 is CASSREGLLGETQYF. The CDR3 bases are TGTGCCAGCAGCCGAGAAGGACTCCTCGGAGAGACCCAGTACTTC.

The chain links TRBV29-1 to TRBJ2-7; no clear D gene. Trimming cost V 6 bases and J 4 bases, with 13 bases left between them. The CDR3 is 12 residues long. CDR1 and CDR2 (germline): SQVTM, ANQGSEA. CDR3 amino acids: CSVLTVGYEQYF. The CDR3 DNA is TGCAGCGTCCTGACCGTTGGGTACGAGCAGTACTTC.

Many counts were recorded for this clonotype. The chain is built from TRBV6-4 and TRBJ2-1, with a weak D call TRBD2 (5 bases). This CDR3 contains 16 residues. The V end was cut by 0 bases, the J end by 7 bases, with 16 bases between. Germline values: CDR1 MRHNA, CDR2 SNTAGT. The CDR3 DNA reads as TGTGCCAGCAGTGACTCAGTGGGAGAAGGGCGGAATGAGCAGTTCTTC. It encodes CASSDSVGEGRNEQFF.

A few counts support this clonotype. The chain joins TRBV5-4 to TRBJ1-1, with D unclear. Germline V CDR1 and CDR2: SGHNT, YYREEE (reference sequence). The CDR3 length is 12 residues. The V and J ends lost 1 base and 11 bases respectively, with 12 bases between them. The CDR3 loop reads CASSLPLEEAFF. Written as DNA, the CDR3 is TGTGCCAGCAGCTTGCCCCTCGAGGAGGCTTTCTTT.

This sequence joins TRBV20-1 and TRBJ2-2; D is perhaps TRBD1 or TRBD2 (5 bases each). This CDR3 is 16 amino acids long. V lost 3 bases and J lost 3, with 17 bases in between. The germline gives CDR1 DFQATT, CDR2 SNEGSKA (reference sequence). The CDR3 region is CSARGPGRMDTGELFF. The DNA of the CDR3 is TGCAGTGCTAGGGGACCGGGACGAATGGACACCGGGGAGCTGTTTTTT.

This clonotype has a handful of counts. The CDR3 sequence is CASSLSVGLTYNEQFF. For the CDR3, the DNA is TGTGCCAGCAGCTTGAGTGTGGGGCTGACCTACAATGAGCAGTTCTTC. This chain uses TRBV7-9 with TRBJ2-1; TRBD1 is a possible D gene (5 bases). This CDR3 spans 16 amino acids. V lost 3 bases to trimming and J lost 2 bases, with 14 bases between them. The germline V gene has CDR1 SEHNR and CDR2 FQNEAQ (reference sequence).

At least ten counts were recorded for this clonotype. The rearrangement uses TRBV12-3 or TRBV12-4 and TRBJ2-2; unclear D gene. V lost 6 bases and J lost 1, with 9 bases in between. The CDR3 covers 14 residues. CDR3 in amino acids: CASSLGGNTGELFF. The CDR3 region has the DNA TGTGCCAGCAGCTTGGGCGGGAACACCGGGGAGCTGTTTTTT.

In this sample, this clonotype turned up many times. The V and J genes are TRBV29-1 and TRBJ2-1; 13 bases agree with TRBD2. The CDR3 is made up of 14 amino acids. Germline V gene data show CDR1 as SQVTM and CDR2 as ANQGSEA. V shed 7 bases and J 9 bases; nucleotides not matched to a gene: 9. CDR3 residues: CSAGLAGAGGEQFF. The CDR3 bases are TGCAGCGCCGGACTAGCGGGAGCAGGGGGTGAGCAGTTCTTC.

This clonotype came up once. This chain uses TRBV20-1 with TRBJ1-3; 7 bases align to TRBD1. Germline trimming cut 1 base from V and 3 bases from J; bases unmatched to any gene: 3. This CDR3 region has 14 residues. Looked up from germline, CDR1 is DFQATT and CDR2 is SNEGSKA (reference sequence). The CDR3, as DNA: TGCAGTGCTAGAGTCACAGGGGATGGAAACACCATATATTTT. Its translation is CSARVTGDGNTIYF.

This clonotype was seen many times. This rearrangement joins TRBV10-3 to TRBJ1-2, with no clear D. The CDR3 extends over 13 amino acids. Germline CDR1 reads ENHRY; CDR2 reads SYGVKD. Trimming left V 6 bases short and J 0 bases short, with 8 bases between. The CDR3 region is CAISVGSNYGYTF. Written as DNA, the CDR3 is TGTGCCATCAGCGTAGGGTCTAACTATGGCTACACCTTC.